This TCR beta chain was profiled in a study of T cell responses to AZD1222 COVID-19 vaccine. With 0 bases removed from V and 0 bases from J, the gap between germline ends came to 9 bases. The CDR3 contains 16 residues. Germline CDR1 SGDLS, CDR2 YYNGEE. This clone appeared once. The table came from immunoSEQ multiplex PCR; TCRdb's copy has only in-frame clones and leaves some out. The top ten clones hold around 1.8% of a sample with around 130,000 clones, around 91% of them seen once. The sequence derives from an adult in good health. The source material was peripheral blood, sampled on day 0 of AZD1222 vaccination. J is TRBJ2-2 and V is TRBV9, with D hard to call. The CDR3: CASSVGQAPNTGELFF. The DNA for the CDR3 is TGTGCCAGCAGCGTAGGGCAAGCGCCGAACACCGGGGAGCTGTTTTTT.